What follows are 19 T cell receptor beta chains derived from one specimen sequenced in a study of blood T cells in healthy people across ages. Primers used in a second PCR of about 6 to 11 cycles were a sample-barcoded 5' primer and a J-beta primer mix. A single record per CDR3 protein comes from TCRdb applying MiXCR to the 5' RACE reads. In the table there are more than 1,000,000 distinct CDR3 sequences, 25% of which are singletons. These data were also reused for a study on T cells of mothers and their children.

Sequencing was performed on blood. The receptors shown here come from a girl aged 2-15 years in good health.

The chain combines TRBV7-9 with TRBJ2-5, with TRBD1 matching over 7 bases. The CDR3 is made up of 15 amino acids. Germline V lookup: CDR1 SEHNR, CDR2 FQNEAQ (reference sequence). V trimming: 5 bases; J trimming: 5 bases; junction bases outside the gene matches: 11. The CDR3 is CASSLPTGLGETQYF. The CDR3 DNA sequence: TGTGCCAGCAGCCTACCGACAGGGCTTGGGGAGACCCAGTACTTC.

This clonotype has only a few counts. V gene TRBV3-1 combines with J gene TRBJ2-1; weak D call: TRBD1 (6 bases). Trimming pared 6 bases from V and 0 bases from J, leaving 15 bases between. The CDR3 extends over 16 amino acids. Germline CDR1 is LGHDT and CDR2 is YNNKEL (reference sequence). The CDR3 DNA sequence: TGTGCCAGCAGACTCCAGGGGATAAGCTCCTACAATGAGCAGTTCTTC. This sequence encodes CASRLQGISSYNEQFF.

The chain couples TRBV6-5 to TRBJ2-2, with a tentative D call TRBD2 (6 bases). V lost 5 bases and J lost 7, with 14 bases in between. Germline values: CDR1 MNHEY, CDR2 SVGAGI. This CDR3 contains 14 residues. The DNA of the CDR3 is TGTGCCAGCAGTGTTCCCCTGGGGGGCGGGGAGCTGTTTTTT. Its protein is CASSVPLGGGELFF.

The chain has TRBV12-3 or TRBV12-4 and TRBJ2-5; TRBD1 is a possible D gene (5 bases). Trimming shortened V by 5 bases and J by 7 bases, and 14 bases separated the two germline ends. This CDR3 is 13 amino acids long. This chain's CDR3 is CASSQTAGVTQYF. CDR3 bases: TGTGCCAGCAGTCAGACAGCTGGGGTGACCCAGTACTTC.

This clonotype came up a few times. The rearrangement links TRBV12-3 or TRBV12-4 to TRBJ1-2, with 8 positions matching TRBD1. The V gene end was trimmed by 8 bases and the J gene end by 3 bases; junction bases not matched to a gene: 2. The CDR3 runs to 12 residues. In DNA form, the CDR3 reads TGTGCCAGCCAGGGGGCGTACTATGGCTACACCTTC. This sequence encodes CASQGAYYGYTF.

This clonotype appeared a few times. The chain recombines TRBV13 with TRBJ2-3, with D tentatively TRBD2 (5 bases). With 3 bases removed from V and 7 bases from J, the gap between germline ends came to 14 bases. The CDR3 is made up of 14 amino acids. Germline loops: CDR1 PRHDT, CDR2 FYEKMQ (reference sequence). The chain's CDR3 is CASSLGETGNTQYF. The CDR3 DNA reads TGTGCCAGCAGCTTGGGCGAGACGGGAAATACGCAGTATTTT.

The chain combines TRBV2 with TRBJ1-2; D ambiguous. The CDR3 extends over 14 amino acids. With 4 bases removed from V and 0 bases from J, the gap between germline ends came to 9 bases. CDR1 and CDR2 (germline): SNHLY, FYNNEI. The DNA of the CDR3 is TGTGCCAGCAGTGCGACGGTCGCTAACTATGGCTACACCTTC. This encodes CASSATVANYGYTF.

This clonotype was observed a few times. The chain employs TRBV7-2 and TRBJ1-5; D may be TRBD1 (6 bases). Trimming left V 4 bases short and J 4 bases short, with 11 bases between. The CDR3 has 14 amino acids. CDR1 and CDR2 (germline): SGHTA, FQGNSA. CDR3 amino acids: CASSYGTPNQPQHF. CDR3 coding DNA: TGTGCCAGCAGCTATGGGACACCAAATCAGCCCCAGCATTTT.

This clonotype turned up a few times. The CDR3 sequence: CASSPRGEGDGYEQYF. In DNA form, the CDR3 reads TGTGCCAGCAGCCCCCGCGGGGAGGGGGATGGCTACGAGCAGTACTTC. The V call is TRBV9, the J call TRBJ2-5; possible D gene TRBD2, 7 bases. The tail of the sequence fits TRBJ2-7 better, so the J call may be wrong. CDR3 length equals 16 residues. CDR1 and CDR2 (germline): SGDLS, YYNGEE.

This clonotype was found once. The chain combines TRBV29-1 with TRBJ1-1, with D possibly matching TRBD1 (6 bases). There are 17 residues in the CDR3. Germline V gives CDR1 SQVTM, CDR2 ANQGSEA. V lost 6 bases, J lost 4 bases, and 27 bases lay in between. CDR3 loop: CSVALFPDQGLGTEAFF. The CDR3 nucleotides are TGCAGCGTCGCGCTCTTTCCCGACCAGGGGTTAGGCACTGAAGCTTTCTTT.

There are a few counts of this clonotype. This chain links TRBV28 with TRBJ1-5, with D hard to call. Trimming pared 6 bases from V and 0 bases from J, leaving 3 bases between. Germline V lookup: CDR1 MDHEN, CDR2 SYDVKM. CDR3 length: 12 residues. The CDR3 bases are TGTGCCAGCAGATATAGCAATCAGCCCCAGCATTTT. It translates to CASRYSNQPQHF.

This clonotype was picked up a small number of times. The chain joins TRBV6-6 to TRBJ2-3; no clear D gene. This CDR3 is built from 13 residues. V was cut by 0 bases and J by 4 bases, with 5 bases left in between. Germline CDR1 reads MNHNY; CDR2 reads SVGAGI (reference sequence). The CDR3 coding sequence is TGTGCCAGCAGTTACTCATCGGCAGATACGCAGTATTTT. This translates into CASSYSSADTQYF.

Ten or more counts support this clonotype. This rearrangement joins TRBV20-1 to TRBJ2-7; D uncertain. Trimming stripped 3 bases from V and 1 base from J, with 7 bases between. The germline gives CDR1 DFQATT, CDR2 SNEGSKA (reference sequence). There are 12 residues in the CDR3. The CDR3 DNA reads TGCAGTGCTAGTAGAGGTTCCTACGAGCAGTACTTC. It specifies CSASRGSYEQYF.

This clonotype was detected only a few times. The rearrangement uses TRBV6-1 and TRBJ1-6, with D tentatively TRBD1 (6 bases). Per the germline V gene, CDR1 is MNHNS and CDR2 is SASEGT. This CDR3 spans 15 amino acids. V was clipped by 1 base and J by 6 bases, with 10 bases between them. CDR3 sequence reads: CASSEEGDLNSPLHF. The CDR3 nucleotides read TGTGCCAGCAGTGAAGAGGGGGACCTTAATTCACCCCTCCACTTT.

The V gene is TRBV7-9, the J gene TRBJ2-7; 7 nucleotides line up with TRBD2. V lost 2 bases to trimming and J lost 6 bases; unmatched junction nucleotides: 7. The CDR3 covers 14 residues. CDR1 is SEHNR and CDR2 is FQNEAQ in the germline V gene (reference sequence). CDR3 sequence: CASSLSGGRGEQYF. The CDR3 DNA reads TGTGCCAGCAGCTTATCGGGGGGAAGGGGCGAGCAGTACTTC.

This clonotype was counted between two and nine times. CDR3 nucleotides: TGCGCCAGCAGCTTGACCCGACAGGAGGAGACCCAGTACTTC. Translating it yields CASSLTRQEETQYF. V usage is TRBV5-1 and J usage is TRBJ2-5; D is perhaps TRBD1 (6 bases). The CDR3 spans 14 residues. Germline values: CDR1 SGHRS, CDR2 YFSETQ. The V gene lost 1 base and the J gene lost 5 bases, with 12 bases spanning the gap.

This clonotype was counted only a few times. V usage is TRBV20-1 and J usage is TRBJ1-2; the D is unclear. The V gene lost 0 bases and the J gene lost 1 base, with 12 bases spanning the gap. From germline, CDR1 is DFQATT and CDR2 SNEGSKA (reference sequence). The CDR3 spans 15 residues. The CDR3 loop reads CSARDSISLNYGYTF. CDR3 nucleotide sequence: TGCAGTGCTAGAGACTCCATAAGCCTTAACTATGGCTACACCTTC.

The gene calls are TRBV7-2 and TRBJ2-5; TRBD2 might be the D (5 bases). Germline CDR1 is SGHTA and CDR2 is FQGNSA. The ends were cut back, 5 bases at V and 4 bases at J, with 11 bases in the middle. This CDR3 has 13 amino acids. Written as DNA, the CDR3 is TGTGCCAGCAGCGGATCTAGCACAGAGACCCAGTACTTC. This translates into CASSGSSTETQYF.

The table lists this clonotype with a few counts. The CDR3 DNA follows: TGTGCCAGCAAGGACTTTAACAATGAGCAGTTCTTC. Residues: CASKDFNNEQFF. V usage is TRBV25-1 and J usage is TRBJ2-1; possible D gene TRBD2, 5 bases. The CDR3 has 12 residues. Trimming cost V 7 bases and J 5 bases, with 9 bases left between them. Germline V gives CDR1 MGHDK, CDR2 SYGVNS.